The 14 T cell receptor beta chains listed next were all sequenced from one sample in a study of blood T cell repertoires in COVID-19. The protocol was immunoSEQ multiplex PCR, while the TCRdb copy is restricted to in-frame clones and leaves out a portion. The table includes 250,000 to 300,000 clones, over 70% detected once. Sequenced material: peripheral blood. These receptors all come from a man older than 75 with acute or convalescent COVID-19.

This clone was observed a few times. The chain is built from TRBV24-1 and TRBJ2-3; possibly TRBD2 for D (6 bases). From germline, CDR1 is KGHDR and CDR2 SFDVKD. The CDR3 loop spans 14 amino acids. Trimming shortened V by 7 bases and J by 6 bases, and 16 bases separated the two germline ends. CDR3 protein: CATSSRDFTDTQYF. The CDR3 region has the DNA TGTGCCACCAGCTCACGGGACTTCACGGATACGCAGTATTTT.

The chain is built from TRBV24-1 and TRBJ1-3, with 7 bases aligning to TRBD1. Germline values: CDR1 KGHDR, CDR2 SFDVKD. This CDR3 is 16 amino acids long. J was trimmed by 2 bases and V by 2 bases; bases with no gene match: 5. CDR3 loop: CATSDSRTGTGNTIYF. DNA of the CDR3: TGTGCCACCAGTGATTCCCGGACAGGTACTGGAAACACCATATATTTT.

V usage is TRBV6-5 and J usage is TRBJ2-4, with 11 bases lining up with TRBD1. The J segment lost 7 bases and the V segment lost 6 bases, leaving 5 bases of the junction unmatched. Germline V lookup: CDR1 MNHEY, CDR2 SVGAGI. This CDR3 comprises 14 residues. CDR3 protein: CASRHRDRGNIQYF. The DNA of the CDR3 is TGTGCCAGCAGGCACCGGGACAGGGGGAACATTCAGTACTTC.

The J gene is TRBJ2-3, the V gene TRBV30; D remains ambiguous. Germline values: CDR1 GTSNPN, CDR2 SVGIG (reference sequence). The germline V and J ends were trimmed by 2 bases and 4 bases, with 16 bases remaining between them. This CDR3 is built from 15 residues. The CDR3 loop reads CAWSPNRVFADTQYF. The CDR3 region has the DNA TGTGCCTGGAGTCCAAACCGGGTTTTCGCAGATACGCAGTATTTT.

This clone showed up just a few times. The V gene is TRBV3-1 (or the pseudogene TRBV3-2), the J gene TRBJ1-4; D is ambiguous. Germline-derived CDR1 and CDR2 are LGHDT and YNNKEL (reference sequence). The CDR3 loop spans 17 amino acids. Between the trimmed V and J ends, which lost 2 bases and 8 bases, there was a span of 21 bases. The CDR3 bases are TGTGCCAGCAGCCAATGGGCCGTGGCAGGTGTCAAAGAAAAACTGTTTTTT. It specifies CASSQWAVAGVKEKLFF.

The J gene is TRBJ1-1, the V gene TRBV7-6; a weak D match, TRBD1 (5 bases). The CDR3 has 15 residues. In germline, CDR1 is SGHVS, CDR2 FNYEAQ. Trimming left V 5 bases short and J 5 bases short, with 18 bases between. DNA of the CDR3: TGTGCCAGCAGCCCGCTATCGGGGGGAGGGACTGAAGCTTTCTTT. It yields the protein CASSPLSGGGTEAFF.

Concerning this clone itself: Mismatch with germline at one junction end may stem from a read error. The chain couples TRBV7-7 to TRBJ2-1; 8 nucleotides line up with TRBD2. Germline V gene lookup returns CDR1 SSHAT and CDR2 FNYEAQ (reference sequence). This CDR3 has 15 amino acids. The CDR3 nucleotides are TGTGCTAGCAGCTTACGGGAGGGGTCGGGCAATGAGCAGTTCTTC. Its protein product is CASSLREGSGNEQFF.

CDR3 residues: CASSAGPGTYEQYF. In nucleotides, the CDR3 is TGTGCCAGCAGCGCCGGTCCGGGGACCTACGAGCAGTACTTC. The genes are TRBV7-8 and TRBJ2-7, with D possibly being TRBD2 (5 bases). This CDR3 comprises 14 residues. The V gene lost 5 bases and the J gene lost 2 bases, with 13 bases spanning the gap. Germline CDR1 reads SGHVS; CDR2 reads FQNEAQ.

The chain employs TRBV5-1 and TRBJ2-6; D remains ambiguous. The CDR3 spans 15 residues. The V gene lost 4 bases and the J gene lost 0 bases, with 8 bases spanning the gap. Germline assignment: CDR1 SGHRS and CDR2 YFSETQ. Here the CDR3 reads CASSLQNSGANVLTF. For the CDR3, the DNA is TGCGCCAGCAGCCTACAGAACTCTGGGGCCAACGTCCTGACTTTC.

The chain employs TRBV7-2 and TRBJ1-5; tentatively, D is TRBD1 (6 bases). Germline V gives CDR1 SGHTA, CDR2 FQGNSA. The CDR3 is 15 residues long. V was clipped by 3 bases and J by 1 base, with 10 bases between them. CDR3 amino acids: CASSFRGRSNQPQHF. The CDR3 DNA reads TGTGCCAGCAGCTTCAGGGGAAGAAGCAATCAGCCCCAGCATTTT.

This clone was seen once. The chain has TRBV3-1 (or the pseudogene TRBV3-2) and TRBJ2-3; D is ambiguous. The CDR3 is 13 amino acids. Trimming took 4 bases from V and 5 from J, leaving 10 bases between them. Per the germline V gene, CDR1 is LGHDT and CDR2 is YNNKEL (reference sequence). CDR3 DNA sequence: TGTGCCAGCAGCCTACGACAAGGAGATACGCAGTATTTT. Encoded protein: CASSLRQGDTQYF.

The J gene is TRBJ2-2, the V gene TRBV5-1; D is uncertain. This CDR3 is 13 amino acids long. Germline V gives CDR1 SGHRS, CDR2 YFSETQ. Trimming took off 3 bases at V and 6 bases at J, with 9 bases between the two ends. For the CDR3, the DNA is TGCGCCAGCAGCTCTCTTATGTCCGGGGAGCTGTTTTTT. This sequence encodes CASSSLMSGELFF.

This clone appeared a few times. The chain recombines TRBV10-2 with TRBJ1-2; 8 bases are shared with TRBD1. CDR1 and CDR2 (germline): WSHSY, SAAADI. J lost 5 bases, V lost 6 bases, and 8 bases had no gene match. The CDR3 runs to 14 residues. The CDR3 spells CASSPRQGWYGYTF. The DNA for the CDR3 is TGCGCCAGCAGCCCGCGACAGGGGTGGTATGGCTACACCTTC.

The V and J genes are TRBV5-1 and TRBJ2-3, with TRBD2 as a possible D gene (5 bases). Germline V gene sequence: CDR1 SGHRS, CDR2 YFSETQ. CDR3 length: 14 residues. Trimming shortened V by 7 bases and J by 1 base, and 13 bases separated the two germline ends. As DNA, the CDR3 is TGCGCCAGCTGGGAGCCTGGGGGCACAGATACGCAGTATTTT. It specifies CASWEPGGTDTQYF. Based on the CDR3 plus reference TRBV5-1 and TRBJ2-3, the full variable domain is KAGVTQTPRYLIKTRGQQVTLSCSPISGHRSVSWYQQTPGQGLQFLFEYFSETQRNKGNFPGRFSGRQFSNSRSEMNVSTLELGDSALYLCASWEPGGTDTQYFGPGTRLTVL.